The 21 T cell receptor beta chains listed next were all sequenced from one sample in a study of blood T cells in healthy people across ages. Sample-barcoded 5' priming and a J-beta primer mix drove a second PCR of 7 to 11 cycles. TCRdb re-analysed the 5' RACE reads in MiXCR, keeping a single row per CDR3 protein. The sample records 1.2 million to 1.5 million distinct CDR3 sequences, around 39% being singletons. Sample: blood. Receptors originate from a woman younger than 35 in good health.

This sequence joins TRBV29-1 and TRBJ2-7; D may correspond to TRBD1 or TRBD2 (5 bases each). Per the germline V gene, CDR1 is SQVTM and CDR2 is ANQGSEA. V lost 4 bases and J 2 bases, leaving 12 bases between the germline ends. This CDR3 spans 13 amino acids. CDR3 region: CSVVGTVAYEQYF. The CDR3 DNA follows: TGCAGCGTTGTTGGGACGGTGGCCTACGAGCAGTACTTC.

This clonotype showed up just a few times. This chain links TRBV7-2 with TRBJ2-3; D is perhaps TRBD2 (7 bases). The ends were cut back, 2 bases at V and 6 bases at J, with 12 bases in the middle. This CDR3 is built from 14 residues. Germline lookup yields CDR1 SGHTA and CDR2 FQGNSA. This CDR3 reads CASSLRGGSDTQYF. CDR3 DNA: TGTGCCAGCAGCTTAAGGGGGGGGTCCGATACGCAGTATTTT.

This clonotype has more than one count but fewer than ten. The genes are TRBV27 and TRBJ1-4, with D perhaps matching TRBD1 (5 bases). The CDR3 contains 15 residues. V dropped 4 bases and J dropped 6 bases, with 15 bases sitting between them. The germline V gene encodes CDR1 MNHEY and CDR2 SMNVEV (reference sequence). CDR3 coding DNA: TGTGCCAGCAGTTCCCTGGGGGACGCGGATGAAAAACTGTTTTTT. Translated: CASSSLGDADEKLFF.

The chain joins TRBV2 to TRBJ2-7; D remains unclear. The germline V and J ends were trimmed by 4 bases and 3 bases, with 13 bases remaining between them. The CDR3 length is 14 residues. Per germline, CDR1 SNHLY and CDR2 FYNNEI. The CDR3 here is CASSVGISNYEQYF. In nucleotides, the CDR3 is TGTGCCAGCAGTGTCGGAATTAGCAACTACGAGCAGTACTTC.

The chain employs TRBV10-3 and TRBJ2-5; D is undetermined. This CDR3 has 13 amino acids. Germline V gene sequence: CDR1 ENHRY, CDR2 SYGVKD. Trimming cost V 0 bases and J 9 bases, with 11 bases left between them. Here the CDR3 DNA reads TGTGCCATCAGTGAGTCCGCGGCTCGGGCCCAGTACTTC. Its translation: CAISESAARAQYF.

The chain joins TRBV25-1 to TRBJ1-1; 7 nucleotides line up with TRBD1. This CDR3 spans 14 amino acids. Germline CDR1 is MGHDK and CDR2 is SYGVNS. The trim removed 5 bases at V and 0 bases at J, leaving 3 bases unmatched. In DNA, the CDR3 is TGTGCCAGCAGTCGCAGGGGGTTGAACACTGAAGCTTTCTTT. As protein: CASSRRGLNTEAFF.

This clonotype was counted a few times. The chain joins TRBV12-3 or TRBV12-4 to TRBJ2-7; tentatively, D is TRBD1 (6 bases). CDR3 length equals 15 residues. Trimming removed 3 bases at V and 3 bases at J, with 15 bases between. This CDR3 is CASSFRAGVIYEQYF. DNA for the CDR3: TGTGCCAGCAGTTTTCGGGCAGGGGTAATCTACGAGCAGTACTTC.

The chain recombines TRBV20-1 with TRBJ2-2; TRBD2 agrees at 10 bases. Trimming at V came to 3 bases and at J to 6 bases, leaving 4 bases not matched to a gene. Germline V gene lookup returns CDR1 DFQATT and CDR2 SNEGSKA (reference sequence). CDR3 length: 14 residues. CDR3 bases: TGCAGTGCTAGTTCAGCGGGAGGGCCCGGGGAGCTGTTTTTT. The encoded protein is CSASSAGGPGELFF.

The V call is TRBV9, the J call TRBJ2-3, with unresolved D. V lost 7 bases, J lost 6 bases, and 12 bases lay in between. The CDR3 sequence is 12 residues long. Germline loops: CDR1 SGDLS, CDR2 YYNGEE. This chain's CDR3 is CASGVSADTQYF. The CDR3 DNA follows: TGTGCCAGCGGGGTAAGCGCCGATACGCAGTATTTT.

In nucleotides, the CDR3 is TGTGCCAGCAGTTTGAGGGATGAGACCCAGTACTTC. Its protein is CASSLRDETQYF. The chain joins TRBV12-3 or TRBV12-4 to TRBJ2-5, with D possibly matching TRBD2 (5 bases). The CDR3 runs 12 residues. V was pared by 3 bases and J by 5 bases, with 7 bases between.

The chain joins TRBV7-9 to TRBJ1-2, with D possibly TRBD1 on 5 matching bases. With 7 bases removed from V and 8 bases from J, the gap between germline ends came to 23 bases. The CDR3 is 15 residues long. CDR1 and CDR2 from the germline V gene are SEHNR and FQNEAQ (reference sequence). The CDR3 nucleotides are TGTGCCAGCAAACCATGGGACCGGGACTTAGAGGGCTACACCTTC. Protein: CASKPWDRDLEGYTF.

This clonotype was observed a handful of times. The DNA of the CDR3 is TGTGCCATTGGGGCCGACAGGGGAGGTAATGAGCAGTTCTTC. It encodes CAIGADRGGNEQFF. The chain employs TRBV10-3 and TRBJ2-1; 8 bases agree with TRBD1. CDR3 length: 14 amino acids. Germline trimming cut 9 bases from V and 7 bases from J; bases unmatched to any gene: 11. The germline CDR1 and CDR2 sequences are ENHRY and SYGVKD.

This chain uses TRBV14 with TRBJ2-1, with 7 bases identical to TRBD1. This CDR3 has 16 amino acids. Germline V gene data show CDR1 as SGHDN and CDR2 as FVKESK. J lost 4 bases, V lost 2 bases, and 8 bases had no gene match. CDR3: CASSQPGRDRYNEQFF. The CDR3, as DNA: TGTGCCAGCAGCCAACCGGGACGGGACAGATACAATGAGCAGTTCTTC.

The chain uses TRBV4-1 and TRBJ2-3; no clear D gene. The CDR3 length is 13 residues. Germline V gene lookup returns CDR1 MGHRA and CDR2 YSYEKL. Deletions cut 3 bases from V and 4 bases from J, with 8 bases between. The CDR3 DNA sequence: TGCGCCAGCAGCCAGTTCTTGCCAGATACGCAGTATTTT. This codes for CASSQFLPDTQYF.

CDR3 DNA: TGCGCCAGCAGCTTCGGGACACCGGGGGACACCATATATTTT. This encodes CASSFGTPGDTIYF. The gene calls are TRBV5-1 and TRBJ1-3; weak D call: TRBD1 (6 bases). The CDR3 contains 14 residues. V gave up 2 bases and J gave up 8 bases, with 14 bases separating them. In germline, CDR1 is SGHRS, CDR2 YFSETQ.

In its sample, this clonotype was seen a few times. V gene TRBV7-6 combines with J gene TRBJ2-4; 10 bases match TRBD1. V lost 5 bases to trimming and J lost 7 bases; unmatched junction nucleotides: 2. Per germline, CDR1 SGHVS and CDR2 FNYEAQ. This CDR3 has 13 amino acids. CDR3 in DNA: TGTGCCAGCAGCACGGGACAGGGGAACATTCAGTACTTC. It yields the protein CASSTGQGNIQYF.

About this clonotype: This sequence may be a read error, since a much larger clone differs from it by one base. The chain links TRBV6-2 or TRBV6-3 to TRBJ2-7; D remains ambiguous. Germline CDR1 is MNHEY and CDR2 is SVGEGT. Trimming cost V 0 bases and J 0 bases, with 3 bases left between them. The length of the CDR3 is 13 residues. The chain's CDR3 is CASSYSASYEQYF. As DNA, the CDR3 is TGTGCCAGCAGTTACTCGGCCTCCTACGAGCAGTACTTC.

This clonotype was seen a handful of times. The chain joins TRBV12-3 or TRBV12-4 to TRBJ2-3, with TRBD2 as a possible D gene (7 bases). The CDR3 loop spans 16 amino acids. Trimming took off 8 bases at V and 2 bases at J, with 20 bases between the two ends. DNA for the CDR3: TGTGCCAGCGGCGACTATCGGGGGGCCGACACAGATACGCAGTATTTT. Amino acid sequence: CASGDYRGADTDTQYF.

This clonotype was seen a few times. The J gene is TRBJ1-5, the V gene TRBV5-5; 7 bases are a match to TRBD1. The CDR3 is 15 amino acids. Germline CDR1 SGHKS, CDR2 YYEKEE (reference sequence). Trimming cost V 1 base and J 4 bases; bases outside gene matches: 5. CDR3 loop: CASSLTGEANQPQHF. The CDR3 DNA sequence: TGTGCCAGCAGCTTGACAGGGGAAGCGAATCAGCCCCAGCATTTT.

This clonotype was observed a few times. The chain recombines TRBV12-3 or TRBV12-4 with TRBJ2-1; D may be TRBD2 (6 bases). V lost 6 bases, J lost 5 bases, and 14 bases lay in between. There are 14 residues in the CDR3. The CDR3 sequence is CASSLNGGNNEQFF. The CDR3 nucleotides read TGTGCCAGCAGCCTTAATGGAGGGAACAATGAGCAGTTCTTC.

Only one count was recorded for this clonotype. This chain joins TRBV3-1 and TRBJ2-1; 9 nucleotides align to TRBD2. V shed 1 base and J 6 bases; nucleotides not matched to a gene: 16. CDR3 length: 19 amino acids. The germline gives CDR1 LGHDT, CDR2 YNNKEL (reference sequence). Here the CDR3 DNA reads TGTGCCAGCAGCCAAGTAAGGGGAGGACTAGCGTTATTAGGCAATGAGCAGTTCTTC. Its translation is CASSQVRGGLALLGNEQFF.